This T cell receptor (beta chain) was sequenced in a study of T cell repertoires in aging, cancer and after chemotherapy. The overall study: Pre- and post-chemotherapy samples were paired from glioblastoma patients treated with temozolomide-based therapy.

Amplification of TCR beta used genomic DNA extracted from peripheral blood. Multiplex touch-down PCR with TRB-A/B primers amplified rearranged V-D-J TRB sequences. TCRdb redid the calling of the multiplex PCR reads with MiXCR, one entry per CDR3 protein. The data show roughly 2,300 distinct CDR3 sequences, under 35% seen once. Points on this clonotype: What it binds is unknown.

The CDR3 extends over 14 amino acids. Trimming took off 3 bases at V and 7 bases at J, with 14 bases between the two ends. The germline CDR1 and CDR2 sequences are KGHDR and SFDVKD. Study-wide findings and caveats: In cancer patients, declining TCR diversity with age involved lost richness and lost evenness. These repertoire data do not allow conclusions about immunological memory after chemotherapy.

Sequenced input: blood. This sequence originates from a human donor with a solid tumor. J is TRBJ1-2 and V is TRBV24-1; D not certain. CDR3 protein: CATSDLTSFGGYTF. The CDR3 DNA is TGTGCCACCAGTGATCTGACATCTTTCGGTGGCTACACCTTC.